The clone carrying this T cell receptor beta chain was observed a handful of times. What it binds is not known. MiXCR, applied by TCRdb to the 5' RACE reads, yields one record per CDR3 protein. The top ten hold around an eighth of the sample, which has 500,000 to 700,000 distinct CDR3 sequences, roughly 19% seen once. The data belong to a study of T cells after yellow fever vaccination. At the level of the study: Low-cell-number fractions underwent preparation using SMART-Seq v4 Ultra Low Input. Overall study findings and caveats: FACS-sorted repertoires could harbor abundant contaminating bulk-population clonotypes.

The receptor comes from a man aged 30 to 39 who received the YFV17D yellow fever vaccine. The input for sequencing was PBMCs, taken 15 days after the yellow fever booster vaccination.

The CDR3 loop is CASRAFGTATGELFF. The CDR3 nucleotides read TGCGCCAGCAGAGCTTTCGGGACTGCCACCGGGGAGCTGTTTTTT. The V gene is TRBV5-1, the J gene TRBJ2-2; D is possibly TRBD2 (6 bases). The CDR3 length is 15 residues. Germline V lookup: CDR1 SGHRS, CDR2 YFSETQ. The V and J ends lost 5 bases and 4 bases respectively, with 15 bases between them.